The 14 T cell receptor beta chains below come from one sample, sequenced in a study of blood T cell repertoires in COVID-19. The table came from immunoSEQ multiplex PCR; TCRdb's copy has only in-frame clones and leaves some out. The sample lists over 250,000 clones, roughly 84% occurring once. Source material: peripheral blood. Receptor source: a human donor with COVID-19, enrolled during active disease. The donor label of this sample is uncertain.

The rearrangement joins TRBV28 to TRBJ1-1; 9 positions agree with TRBD1. Losses at the gene ends were 3 bases for V and 1 base for J; bases not matched to a gene: 9. The CDR3 covers 17 residues. Germline V gene data show CDR1 as MDHEN and CDR2 as SYDVKM. The chain's CDR3 is CASSLRGQGLWNTEAFF. The CDR3 bases are TGTGCCAGCAGTTTGAGGGGACAGGGATTGTGGAACACTGAAGCTTTCTTT.

The chain links TRBV2 to TRBJ2-1; no clear D gene. There are 14 residues in the CDR3. Between the trimmed V and J ends, which lost 1 base and 0 bases, there was a span of 4 bases. Germline V lookup: CDR1 SNHLY, CDR2 FYNNEI. The CDR3 region is CASSEESSYNEQFF. CDR3 in DNA: TGTGCCAGCAGTGAAGAGAGCTCCTACAATGAGCAGTTCTTC. The full variable domain, its missing parts supplied by reference TRBV2 and TRBJ2-1, is EPEVTQTPSHQVTQMGQEVILRCVPISNHLYFYWYRQILGQKVEFLVSFYNNEISEKSEIFDDQFSVERPDGSNFTLKIRSTKLEDSAMYFCASSEESSYNEQFFGPGTRLTVL.

This chain links TRBV21-1 with TRBJ2-3; the D call of TRBD2 is as the table states it, not checked on the DNA. TRBV21-1 counts as a pseudogene. This CDR3 has 18 amino acids. The CDR3 nucleotides are TGTGCCAGCGTCTTATATAATACTAGGACCTCATCCACAGATACGCAGTATTTT. Protein sequence: CASVLYNTRTSSTDTQYF.

The chain has TRBV7-2 and TRBJ1-5, with D tentatively TRBD1 (6 bases). This CDR3 contains 13 residues. Germline V lookup: CDR1 SGHTA, CDR2 FQGNSA. V was cut by 5 bases and J by 5 bases, with 10 bases left in between. For the CDR3, the DNA is TGTGCCAGCAGCCTTAACAGGGATCAGCCCCAGCATTTT. Translated: CASSLNRDQPQHF.

The V call is TRBV7-9, the J call TRBJ2-1; 8 bases agree with TRBD2. With 2 bases clipped from V and 5 bases from J, the junction kept 8 bases outside the gene matches. CDR3 size: 16 residues. CDR1 and CDR2 from the germline V gene are SEHNR and FQNEAQ (reference sequence). CDR3 sequence reads: CASSLYGTSQDNEQFF. CDR3 nucleotides: TGTGCCAGCAGCTTATATGGGACTAGTCAGGACAATGAGCAGTTCTTC.

The V gene is TRBV29-1, the J gene TRBJ2-7; a weak D match, TRBD2 (6 bases). Trimming removed 3 bases at V and 9 bases at J, with 9 bases between. Germline CDR1 and CDR2: SQVTM and ANQGSEA. The CDR3 is 10 residues long. The CDR3 region has the DNA TGCAGCGTTGAGAGGGGAGGGCAGTACTTC. Translating gives CSVERGGQYF.

This clone was detected once. The chain links TRBV7-9 to TRBJ1-4, with D possibly matching TRBD1 (6 bases). The germline V gene has CDR1 SEHNR and CDR2 FQNEAQ (reference sequence). Trimming pared 7 bases from V and 7 bases from J, leaving 13 bases between. CDR3 length equals 13 residues. The CDR3 region is CASTSGAGEKLFF. As DNA, the CDR3 is TGTGCCAGCACCTCAGGGGCTGGTGAAAAACTGTTTTTT.

This chain links TRBV19 with TRBJ1-2; no clear D. V gave up 5 bases and J gave up 1 base, with 14 bases separating them. Germline CDR1 LNHDA, CDR2 SQIVND (reference sequence). This CDR3 region has 15 residues. Here the CDR3 reads CASSLPARNNYGYTF. As DNA, the CDR3 is TGTGCCAGTAGTCTGCCCGCCAGGAATAACTATGGCTACACCTTC.

The chain has TRBV29-1 and TRBJ2-1; 7 positions match TRBD1. The CDR3 consists of 14 residues. CDR1 is SQVTM, CDR2 ANQGSEA, per germline. Germline trimming cut 7 bases from V and 2 bases from J; bases unmatched to any gene: 8. CDR3 nucleotide sequence: TGCAGCGGTGGGAGACAGGGAACCTACAATGAGCAGTTCTTC. Translated, it gives CSGGRQGTYNEQFF.

The rearrangement joins TRBV19 to TRBJ2-7; TRBD1 matches 8 bases. The CDR3 loop spans 12 amino acids. Trimming at V came to 7 bases and at J to 7 bases, leaving 6 bases not matched to a gene. Germline V gene sequence: CDR1 LNHDA, CDR2 SQIVND (reference sequence). The chain's CDR3 is CASTADRGEQYF. The DNA for the CDR3 is TGTGCCAGTACCGCCGACAGGGGAGAGCAGTACTTC.

V is TRBV7-9 and J is TRBJ1-2, with a tentative D call TRBD1 (6 bases). The length of the CDR3 is 16 residues. The germline V gene has CDR1 SEHNR and CDR2 FQNEAQ (reference sequence). Trimming removed 0 bases from V and 2 bases from J, with 13 bases in between. This CDR3 is CASSLALAGVNYGYTF. The CDR3 DNA is TGTGCCAGCAGCTTAGCGTTGGCAGGGGTCAACTATGGCTACACCTTC.

The chain recombines TRBV5-8 with TRBJ2-5, with D perhaps matching TRBD2 (6 bases). Germline V gives CDR1 SGHTS, CDR2 YDEGEE. The CDR3 totals 14 residues. V was trimmed by 6 bases and J by 2 bases, leaving 14 bases between them. DNA of the CDR3: TGTGCCAGCACCGTGAGGCGGGATCAAGAGACCCAGTACTTC. Protein product: CASTVRRDQETQYF.

The chain has TRBV3-1 (or the pseudogene TRBV3-2) and TRBJ2-1, with 8 nucleotides matching TRBD2. The trim removed 5 bases at V and 2 bases at J, leaving 5 bases unmatched. The CDR3 loop spans 15 amino acids. In germline, CDR1 is LGHDT, CDR2 YNNKEL (reference sequence). The CDR3 protein is CASSIPGLAYNEQFF. The CDR3, as DNA: TGTGCCAGCAGCATCCCGGGACTAGCCTACAATGAGCAGTTCTTC.

This clone has just a few counts. The chain joins TRBV6-1 to TRBJ1-5; D remains ambiguous. V was cut by 2 bases and J by 0 bases, with 2 bases left in between. Germline V gene sequence: CDR1 MNHNS, CDR2 SASEGT. This CDR3 contains 13 residues. The CDR3 sequence is CASSEHSNQPQHF. CDR3 DNA sequence: TGTGCCAGCAGTGAACATAGCAATCAGCCCCAGCATTTT.